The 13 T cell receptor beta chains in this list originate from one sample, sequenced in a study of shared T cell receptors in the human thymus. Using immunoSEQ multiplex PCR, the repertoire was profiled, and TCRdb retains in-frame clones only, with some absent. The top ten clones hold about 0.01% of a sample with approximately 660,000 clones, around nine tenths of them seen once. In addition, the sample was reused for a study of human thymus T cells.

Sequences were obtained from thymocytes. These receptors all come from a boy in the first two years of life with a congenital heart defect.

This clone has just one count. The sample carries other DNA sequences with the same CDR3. The CDR3 sequence is CASSSGGSYEQYF. CDR3 bases: TGTGCCAGCAGTTCGGGAGGGTCCTACGAGCAGTACTTC. V gene TRBV27 combines with J gene TRBJ2-7; 8 positions agree with TRBD2. Germline assignment: CDR1 MNHEY and CDR2 SMNVEV (reference sequence). The ends lost 4 bases at V and 1 base at J; junction bases unmatched: 0. The CDR3 is made up of 13 amino acids.

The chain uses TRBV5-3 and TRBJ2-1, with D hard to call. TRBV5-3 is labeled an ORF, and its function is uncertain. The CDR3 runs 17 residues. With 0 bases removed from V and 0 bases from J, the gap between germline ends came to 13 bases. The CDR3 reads CARSLGPRRVSYNEQFF. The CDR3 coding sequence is TGTGCCAGAAGCTTGGGCCCACGACGGGTCTCCTACAATGAGCAGTTCTTC.

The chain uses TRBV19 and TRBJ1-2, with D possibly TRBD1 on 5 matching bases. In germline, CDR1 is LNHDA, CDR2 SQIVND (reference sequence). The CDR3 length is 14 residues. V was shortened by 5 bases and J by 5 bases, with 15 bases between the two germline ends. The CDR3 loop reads CASSFQEGVYGYTF. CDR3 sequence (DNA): TGTGCCAGTAGTTTCCAAGAAGGGGTTTATGGCTACACCTTC.

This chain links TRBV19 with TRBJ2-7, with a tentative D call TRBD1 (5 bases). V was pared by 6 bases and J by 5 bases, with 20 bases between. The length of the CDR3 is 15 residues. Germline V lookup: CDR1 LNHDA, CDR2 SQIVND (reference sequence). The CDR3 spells CASSKGRATQDEQYF. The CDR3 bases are TGTGCCAGTAGCAAAGGCAGGGCCACCCAGGACGAGCAGTACTTC.

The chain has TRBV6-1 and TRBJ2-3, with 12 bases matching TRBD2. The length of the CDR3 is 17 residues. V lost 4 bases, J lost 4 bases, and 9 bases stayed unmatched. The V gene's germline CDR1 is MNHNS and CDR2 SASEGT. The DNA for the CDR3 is TGTGCCAGCAGTGTCAGACTAGCGGGAGCAGTGTCAGATACGCAGTATTTT. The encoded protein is CASSVRLAGAVSDTQYF.

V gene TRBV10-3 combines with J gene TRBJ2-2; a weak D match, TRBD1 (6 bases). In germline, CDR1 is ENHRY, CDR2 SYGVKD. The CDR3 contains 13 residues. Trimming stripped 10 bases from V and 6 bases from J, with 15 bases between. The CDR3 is CANTIRGAGELFF. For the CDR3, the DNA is TGTGCCAACACGATCAGGGGCGCCGGGGAGCTGTTTTTT.

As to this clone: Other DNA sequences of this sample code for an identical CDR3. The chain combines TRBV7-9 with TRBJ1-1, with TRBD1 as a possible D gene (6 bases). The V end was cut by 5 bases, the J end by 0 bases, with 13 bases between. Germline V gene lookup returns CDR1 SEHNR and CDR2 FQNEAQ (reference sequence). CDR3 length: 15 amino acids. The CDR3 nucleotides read TGTGCCAGCAGCCTACGGACAGATATGAACACTGAAGCTTTCTTT. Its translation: CASSLRTDMNTEAFF.

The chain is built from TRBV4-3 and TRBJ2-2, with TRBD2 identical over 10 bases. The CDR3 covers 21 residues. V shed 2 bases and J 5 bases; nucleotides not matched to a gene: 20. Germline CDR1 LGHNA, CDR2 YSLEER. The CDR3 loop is CASSQSPISGRARRLTGELFF. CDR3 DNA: TGCGCCAGCAGCCAAAGCCCAATCAGCGGGAGGGCCCGAAGGCTGACCGGGGAGCTGTTTTTT.

The CDR3 sequence: CASSKSPGLAAYNEQFF. The CDR3 DNA reads TGTGCCAGCAGCAAAAGTCCGGGACTAGCGGCCTACAATGAGCAGTTCTTC. The chain couples TRBV28 to TRBJ2-1; 11 bases line up with TRBD2. This CDR3 spans 17 amino acids. Germline CDR1 and CDR2: MDHEN and SYDVKM. With V trimmed by 6 bases and J by 2 bases, 9 bases remained unmatched.

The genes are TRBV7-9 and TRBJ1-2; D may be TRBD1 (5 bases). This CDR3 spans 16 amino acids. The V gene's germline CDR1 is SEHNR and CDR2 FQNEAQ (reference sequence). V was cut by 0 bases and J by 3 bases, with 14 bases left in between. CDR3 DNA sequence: TGTGCCAGCAGCTTAGCGAGACACTTAGGGGACTATGGCTACACCTTC. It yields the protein CASSLARHLGDYGYTF.

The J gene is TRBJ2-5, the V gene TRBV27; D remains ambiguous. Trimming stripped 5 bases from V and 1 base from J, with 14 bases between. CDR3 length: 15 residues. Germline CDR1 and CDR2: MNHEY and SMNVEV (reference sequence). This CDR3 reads CASSPTGDFQETQYF. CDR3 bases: TGTGCCAGCAGTCCCACCGGAGACTTCCAAGAGACCCAGTACTTC.

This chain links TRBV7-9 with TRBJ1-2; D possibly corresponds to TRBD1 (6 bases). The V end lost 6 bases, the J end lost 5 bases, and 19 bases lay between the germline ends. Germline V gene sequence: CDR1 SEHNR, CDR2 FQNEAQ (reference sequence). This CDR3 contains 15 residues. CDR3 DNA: TGTGCCAGCAGTTTTTTCCCAAAGGGGGTTTATGGCTACACCTTC. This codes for CASSFFPKGVYGYTF.

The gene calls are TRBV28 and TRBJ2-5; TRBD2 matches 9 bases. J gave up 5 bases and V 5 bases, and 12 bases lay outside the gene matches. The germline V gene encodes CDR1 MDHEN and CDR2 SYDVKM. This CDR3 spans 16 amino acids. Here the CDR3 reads CASSPPERGDRETQYF. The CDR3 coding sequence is TGTGCCAGCAGTCCCCCTGAGCGGGGGGATCGGGAGACCCAGTACTTC.